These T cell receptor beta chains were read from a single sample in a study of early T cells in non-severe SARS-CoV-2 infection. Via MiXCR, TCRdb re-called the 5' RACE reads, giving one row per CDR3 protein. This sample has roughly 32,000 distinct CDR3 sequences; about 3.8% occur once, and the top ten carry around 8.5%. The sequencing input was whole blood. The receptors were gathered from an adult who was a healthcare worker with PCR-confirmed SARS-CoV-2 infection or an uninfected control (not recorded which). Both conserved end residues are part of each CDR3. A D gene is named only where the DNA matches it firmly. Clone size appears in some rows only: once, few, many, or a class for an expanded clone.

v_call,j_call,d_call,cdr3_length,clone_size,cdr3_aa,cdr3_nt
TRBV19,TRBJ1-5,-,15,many,CASSGRVPGNQPQHF,TGTGCCAGTAGTGGAAGAGTCCCGGGGAATCAGCCCCAGCATTTT
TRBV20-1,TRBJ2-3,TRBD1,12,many,CSVETGVDTQYF,TGCAGTGTCGAAACAGGGGTAGATACGCAGTATTTT
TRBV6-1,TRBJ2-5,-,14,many,CASSEGPRQETQYF,TGTGCCAGCAGTGAAGGCCCGAGACAAGAGACCCAGTACTTC
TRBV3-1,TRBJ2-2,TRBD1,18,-,CASSRGTGRFINTGELFF,TGTGCCAGCAGCCGCGGGACAGGGAGATTTATTAACACCGGGGAGCTGTTTTTT
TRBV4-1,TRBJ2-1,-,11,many,CATLFQSEQFF,TGCGCCACCCTTTTCCAGTCTGAGCAGTTCTTC
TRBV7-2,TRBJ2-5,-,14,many,CASSFRWGQETQYF,TGTGCCAGCAGCTTCCGGTGGGGCCAAGAGACCCAGTACTTC
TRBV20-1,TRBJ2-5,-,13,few,CSARARLGETQYF,TGCAGTGCTAGGGCCCGGCTTGGGGAGACCCAGTACTTC
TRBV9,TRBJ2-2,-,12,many,CASSGGTGELFF,TGTGCTTCTAGTGGGGGTACCGGGGAGCTGTTTTTT
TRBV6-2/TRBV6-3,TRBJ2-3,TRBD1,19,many,CASSYPRTGGTPSADTQYF,TGTGCCAGCAGTTACCCCAGGACAGGGGGGACCCCTTCGGCAGATACGCAGTATTTT
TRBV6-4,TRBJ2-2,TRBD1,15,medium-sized,CASSDGTGNTGELFF,TGTGCCAGCAGTGACGGGACAGGGAACACCGGGGAGCTGTTTTTT
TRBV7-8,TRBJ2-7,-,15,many,CASSLVRGGRLEQYF,TGTGCCAGCAGCTTAGTAAGAGGGGGACGGCTGGAGCAGTACTTC
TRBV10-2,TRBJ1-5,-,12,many,CASSRGNQPQHF,TGCGCCAGCAGCAGGGGAAATCAGCCCCAGCATTTT
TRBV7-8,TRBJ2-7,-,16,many,CASSSISSRPWYEQYF,TGTGCCAGCAGTTCAATCTCGTCCAGGCCCTGGTACGAGCAGTACTTC
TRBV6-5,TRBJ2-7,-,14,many,CASSRTASSYEQYF,TGTGCCAGCAGTAGGACGGCTAGCTCCTACGAGCAGTACTTC
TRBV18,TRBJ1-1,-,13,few,CASSREVAGEAFF,TGTGCCAGCTCCCGGGAGGTCGCCGGAGAAGCTTTCTTT
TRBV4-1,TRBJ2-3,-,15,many,CASSQDAALTDTQYF,TGCGCCAGCAGCCAAGACGCAGCGCTCACAGATACGCAGTATTTT
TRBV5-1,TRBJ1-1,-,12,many,CASSFDTNEAFF,TGCGCCAGCAGCTTTGACACGAATGAAGCTTTCTTT
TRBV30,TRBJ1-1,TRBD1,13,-,CAWRRTGNTEAFF,TGTGCCTGGAGGCGGACAGGGAACACTGAAGCTTTCTTT
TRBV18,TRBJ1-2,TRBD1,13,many,CASSVDRGYGYTF,TGTGCCAGCTCCGTGGACAGGGGGTATGGCTACACCTTC
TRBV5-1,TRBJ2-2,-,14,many,CATSVGQLTGELFF,TGCGCCACCTCGGTTGGACAGCTGACCGGGGAGCTGTTTTTT
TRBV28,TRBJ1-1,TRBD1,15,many,CASSTDRGTNTEAFF,TGTGCCAGCAGTACCGACAGGGGAACGAACACTGAAGCTTTCTTT
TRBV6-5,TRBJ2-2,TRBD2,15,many,CASRLPLSGKGELFF,TGTGCCAGCAGACTGCCTCTTAGCGGGAAAGGGGAGCTGTTTTTT
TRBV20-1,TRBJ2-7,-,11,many,CAGSKIYEQYF,TGCGCCGGCAGCAAGATCTACGAGCAGTACTTC
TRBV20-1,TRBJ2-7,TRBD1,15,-,CSARDRPQGLGEQYF,TGCAGTGCTAGAGACCGCCCACAGGGGCTTGGGGAGCAGTACTTC
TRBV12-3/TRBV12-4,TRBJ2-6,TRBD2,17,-,CASFTTSGDSGANVLTF,TGTGCCAGCTTCACGACTAGCGGAGACTCTGGGGCCAACGTCCTGACTTTC
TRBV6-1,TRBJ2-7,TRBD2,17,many,CASSVSGTSGGSYEQYF,TGTGCCAGCAGTGTATCCGGGACTAGCGGGGGCTCCTACGAGCAGTACTTC
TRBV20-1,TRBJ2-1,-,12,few,CSARVVANEQFF,TGCAGTGCTAGAGTAGTGGCCAATGAGCAGTTCTTC
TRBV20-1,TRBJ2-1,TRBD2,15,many,CSARDRAGAYNEQFF,TGCAGTGCTAGAGATCGGGCGGGGGCCTACAATGAGCAGTTCTTC
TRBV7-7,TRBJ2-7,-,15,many,CASSEGGVHSYEQYF,TGTGCCAGTTCGGAGGGTGGAGTCCATTCCTACGAGCAGTACTTC
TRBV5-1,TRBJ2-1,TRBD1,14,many,CASSLQGQYNEQFF,TGCGCCAGCAGCTTGCAGGGACAGTACAATGAGCAGTTCTTC
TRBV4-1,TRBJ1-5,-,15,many,CASSQGTEGNQPQHF,TGCGCCAGCAGCCAAGGTACAGAGGGCAATCAGCCCCAGCATTTT
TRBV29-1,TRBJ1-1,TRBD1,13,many,CSVLGQGVTEAFF,TGCAGCGTTTTGGGACAGGGGGTTACTGAAGCTTTCTTT
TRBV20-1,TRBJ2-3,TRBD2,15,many,CSAPTSGGYQGTQYF,TGCAGTGCGCCGACTAGCGGGGGGTACCAGGGTACGCAGTATTTT
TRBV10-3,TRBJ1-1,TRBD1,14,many,CAISTTGSDTEAFF,TGTGCCATCAGCACGACAGGGTCCGACACTGAAGCTTTCTTT
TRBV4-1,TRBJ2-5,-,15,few,CASSQDPGLQETQYF,TGCGCCAGCAGCCAAGATCCCGGACTGCAAGAGACCCAGTACTTC
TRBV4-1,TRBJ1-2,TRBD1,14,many,CASSPGTGAYGYTF,TGCGCCAGCAGCCCTGGGACAGGGGCCTATGGCTACACCTTC
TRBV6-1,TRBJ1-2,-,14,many,CASSEGTANYGYTF,TGTGCCAGCAGCGAAGGGACTGCTAACTATGGCTACACCTTC
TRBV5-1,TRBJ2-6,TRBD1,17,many,CASSFDPTGAGANVLTF,TGCGCCAGCAGCTTTGACCCCACAGGGGCAGGGGCCAACGTCCTGACTTTC
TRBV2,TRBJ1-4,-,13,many,CASSLTGTEKLFF,TGTGCCAGCAGTCTGACAGGAACAGAAAAACTGTTTTTT
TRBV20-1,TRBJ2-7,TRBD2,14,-,CSAGRTSGAYEQYF,TGCAGTGCTGGAAGGACTAGCGGGGCCTACGAGCAGTACTTC
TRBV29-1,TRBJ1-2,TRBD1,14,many,CSVDRTGTDYGYTF,TGCAGCGTTGACAGGACAGGGACGGACTATGGCTACACCTTC
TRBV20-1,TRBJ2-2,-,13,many,CSAASLNTGELFF,TGCAGTGCCGCGAGTCTGAACACCGGGGAGCTGTTTTTT
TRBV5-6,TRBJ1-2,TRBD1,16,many,CASSAGQGAQEYGYTF,TGTGCCAGCAGCGCGGGACAGGGGGCGCAAGAATATGGCTACACCTTC
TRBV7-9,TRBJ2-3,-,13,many,CASRSESTDTQYF,TGTGCCAGCAGGTCCGAGAGCACAGATACGCAGTATTTT
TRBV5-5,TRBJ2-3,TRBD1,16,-,CASSLAGTGRTDTQYF,TGTGCCAGCAGCTTGGCCGGGACAGGGAGGACAGATACGCAGTATTTT
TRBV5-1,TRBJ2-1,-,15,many,CASSPGEAGGREQFF,TGCGCCAGCAGCCCCGGGGAGGCAGGTGGGCGTGAGCAGTTCTTC
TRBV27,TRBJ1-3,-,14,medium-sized,CASRTQGTGNTIYF,TGTGCCAGCAGGACCCAGGGGACTGGAAACACCATATATTTT
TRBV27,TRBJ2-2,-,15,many,CASSYWVSGPGELFF,TGTGCCAGCAGTTATTGGGTTTCGGGGCCCGGGGAGCTGTTTTTT
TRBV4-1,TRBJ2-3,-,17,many,CASSQASGSSGTDTQYF,TGCGCCAGCAGCCAGGCATCGGGCTCCTCGGGGACAGATACGCAGTATTTT
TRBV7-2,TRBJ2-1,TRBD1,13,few,CASSFRTGTEQFF,TGTGCCAGCAGCTTCCGGACAGGGACTGAGCAGTTCTTC
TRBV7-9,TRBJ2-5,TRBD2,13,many,CASSPGGQETQYF,TGTGCCAGCAGCCCGGGGGGACAAGAGACCCAGTACTTC
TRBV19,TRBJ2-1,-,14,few,CASSMRLRDNEQFF,TGTGCCAGTAGTATGAGGTTGCGGGATAATGAGCAGTTCTTC
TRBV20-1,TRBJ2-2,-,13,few,CSASPGFTGELFF,TGCAGTGCTAGTCCGGGGTTCACCGGGGAGCTGTTTTTT
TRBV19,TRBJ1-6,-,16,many,CASRTSLGFDNSPLHF,TGTGCCAGTAGGACCTCTCTGGGGTTCGATAATTCACCCCTCCACTTT
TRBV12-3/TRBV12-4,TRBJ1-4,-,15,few,CASTLGRATNEKLFF,TGTGCCAGCACCCTTGGAAGGGCTACTAATGAAAAACTGTTTTTT
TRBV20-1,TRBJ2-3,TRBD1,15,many,CSARAGTGVTDTQYF,TGCAGTGCTAGAGCCGGGACAGGGGTCACAGATACGCAGTATTTT